These 27 T cell receptor beta chains came from one sample sequenced in a study of beta chain features in type 1 diabetes. Points from the study as a whole: There was a moderate but significant shortening of TCRB CDR3s in all four CD4+ subsets of Type 1 diabetes patients.

The entirety of the isolated RNA underwent reverse transcription, so expressed TCRB transcripts were sequenced. The table came from immunoSEQ multiplex PCR; TCRdb's copy has only in-frame clones and leaves some out. The sample has roughly 100,000 clones, under 30% seen once. For these TCRs, the target antigens are not known. The source material was central memory CD4+ T cells from blood. These receptors were collected from a young woman with type 1 diabetes.

The chain combines TRBV19 with TRBJ2-1; 9 bases are shared with TRBD2. V shed 1 base and J 5 bases; nucleotides not matched to a gene: 6. The CDR3 spans 16 residues. Germline CDR1 is LNHDA and CDR2 is SQIVND (reference sequence). CDR3 in amino acids: CASSIVGGRANNEQFF. CDR3 coding DNA: TGTGCCAGTAGTATAGTCGGCGGGAGGGCCAACAATGAGCAGTTCTTC.

The chain joins TRBV28 to TRBJ2-1, with 7 bases matching TRBD1. V was clipped by 3 bases and J by 2 bases; unmatched bases: 1. Germline V gene data show CDR1 as MDHEN and CDR2 as SYDVKM. The CDR3 spans 14 residues. The CDR3 sequence: CASSLGQTYNEQFF. The CDR3 coding sequence is TGTGCCAGCAGTTTGGGACAGACCTACAATGAGCAGTTCTTC.

This clone was observed a handful of times. The V gene is TRBV5-1, the J gene TRBJ1-2, with TRBD1 as a possible D gene (5 bases). In germline, CDR1 is SGHRS, CDR2 YFSETQ. This CDR3 is 14 amino acids long. V lost 4 bases, J lost 7 bases, and 17 bases lay in between. CDR3 in amino acids: CASSLTGGTAGYTF. CDR3 DNA: TGCGCCAGCAGCCTGACGGGGGGTACGGCTGGCTACACCTTC.

V and J are TRBV20-1 and TRBJ2-1; tentatively, D is TRBD1 (5 bases). CDR3 size: 10 residues. Per the germline V gene, CDR1 is DFQATT and CDR2 is SNEGSKA (reference sequence). Trimming pared 1 base from V and 10 bases from J, leaving 5 bases between. CDR3 coding DNA: TGCAGTGCTAGAGGACAGGAGCAGTTCTTC. It yields the protein CSARGQEQFF.

This clone occurred a few times. CDR3: CASSSHRNTEAFF. CDR3 bases: TGTGCCAGCAGCTCTCACAGGAACACTGAAGCTTTCTTT. V gene TRBV7-2 combines with J gene TRBJ1-1; D not resolved. The germline V gene encodes CDR1 SGHTA and CDR2 FQGNSA. The CDR3 extends over 13 amino acids. V gave up 4 bases and J gave up 1 base, with 7 bases separating them.

This clone is a singleton in its sample. This chain joins TRBV4-3 and TRBJ2-3; 12 positions agree with TRBD2. V dropped 4 bases and J dropped 5; count of bases not matched to a gene: 10. There are 17 residues in the CDR3. CDR1 is LGHNA and CDR2 is YSLEER in the germline V gene. CDR3 in amino acids: CASSPTKLAGGGDTQYF. The CDR3 nucleotides are TGCGCCAGCAGCCCCACAAAACTAGCGGGAGGTGGAGATACGCAGTATTTT.

As for this clone: Other DNA sequences of this sample code for an identical CDR3. This chain links TRBV18 with TRBJ1-5; D is uncertain. The CDR3 sequence is 13 residues long. Germline CDR1 KGHSH, CDR2 LQKENI. The germline V and J ends were trimmed by 2 bases and 5 bases, with 7 bases remaining between them. In DNA form, the CDR3 reads TGTGCCAGCTCACCAGGGAGGGATCAGCCCCAGCATTTT. It encodes CASSPGRDQPQHF.

This clone was picked up a small number of times. V usage is TRBV30 and J usage is TRBJ2-3; TRBD2 agrees at 8 bases. The CDR3 runs to 14 residues. The trim removed 4 bases at V and 0 bases at J, leaving 3 bases unmatched. Looked up from germline, CDR1 is GTSNPN and CDR2 is SVGIG (reference sequence). CDR3 nucleotide sequence: TGTGCCTGGAAAGCTAGCGGGAGCACAGATACGCAGTATTTT. Translated, it gives CAWKASGSTDTQYF.

This clone was counted between two and nine times. The chain is built from TRBV7-2 and TRBJ2-3; possibly TRBD1 for D (6 bases). Germline-derived CDR1 and CDR2 are SGHTA and FQGNSA. The CDR3 has 14 residues. V was trimmed by 1 base and J by 6 bases, leaving 11 bases between them. The CDR3 reads CASSLGGRRDTQYF. In nucleotides, the CDR3 is TGTGCCAGCAGCTTAGGGGGGCGGCGGGATACGCAGTATTTT.

Only a few counts were recorded for this clone. The chain carries TRBV5-1 and TRBJ2-1; D ambiguous. Germline CDR1 reads SGHRS; CDR2 reads YFSETQ. CDR3 size: 13 residues. V lost 3 bases, J lost 5 bases, and 9 bases lay in between. The CDR3 region has the DNA TGCGCCAGCAGCTCTCGGGTTGACAATGAGCAGTTCTTC. Amino acid sequence: CASSSRVDNEQFF.

V is TRBV5-1 and J is TRBJ2-2; 9 nucleotides match TRBD2. The CDR3 extends over 16 amino acids. CDR1 is SGHRS, CDR2 YFSETQ, per germline. The J segment lost 0 bases and the V segment lost 0 bases, leaving 0 bases of the junction unmatched. This chain's CDR3 is CASSLGLAANTGELFF. For the CDR3, the DNA is TGCGCCAGCAGCTTGGGACTAGCGGCGAACACCGGGGAGCTGTTTTTT. Supplemented by reference TRBV5-1 and TRBJ2-2, the full variable domain reads KAGVTQTPRYLIKTRGQQVTLSCSPISGHRSVSWYQQTPGQGLQFLFEYFSETQRNKGNFPGRFSGRQFSNSRSEMNVSTLELGDSALYLCASSLGLAANTGELFFGEGSRLTVL.

The chain uses TRBV5-4 and TRBJ1-5; 7 bases fit TRBD1. With 7 bases clipped from V and 6 bases from J, the junction kept 7 bases outside the gene matches. Germline assignment: CDR1 SGHNT and CDR2 YYREEE (reference sequence). CDR3 length equals 13 residues. The DNA for the CDR3 is TGTGCCAGCTCCAGAGGGGGCGGTCAGCCCCAGCATTTT. Translation: CASSRGGGQPQHF.

This chain connects TRBV7-9 to TRBJ1-1, with unresolved D. Trimming took off 1 base at V and 10 bases at J, with 10 bases between the two ends. The germline CDR1 and CDR2 sequences are SEHNR and FQNEAQ (reference sequence). The CDR3 runs 12 residues. The CDR3 sequence: CASSLVGSGAFF. CDR3 in DNA: TGTGCCAGCAGCTTAGTTGGCTCGGGAGCTTTCTTT. Full variable domain (outside the CDR3, taken from reference TRBV7-9 and TRBJ1-1): DTGVSQNPRHKITKRGQNVTFRCDPISEHNRLYWYRQTLGQGPEFLTYFQNEAQLEKSRLLSDRFSAERPKGSFSTLEIQRTEQGDSAMYLCASSLVGSGAFFGQGTRLTVV.

This clone was detected a few times. The gene calls are TRBV28 and TRBJ2-7; D remains unclear. The germline V gene has CDR1 MDHEN and CDR2 SYDVKM. There are 13 residues in the CDR3. V lost 5 bases and J lost 2, with 10 bases in between. In DNA form, the CDR3 reads TGTGCCAGCAGTCCTCCCGACACCTACGAGCAGTACTTC. Amino acids: CASSPPDTYEQYF.

This clone was seen a few times. The chain employs TRBV19 and TRBJ2-1, with TRBD2 as a possible D gene (5 bases). Trimming stripped 5 bases from V and 1 base from J, with 24 bases between. From germline, CDR1 is LNHDA and CDR2 SQIVND (reference sequence). The CDR3 extends over 19 amino acids. The CDR3 region is CASSPLGLSGTVSYNEQFF. In DNA, the CDR3 is TGTGCCAGTAGTCCTCTGGGGTTATCGGGAACGGTTTCCTACAATGAGCAGTTCTTC.

V usage is TRBV2 and J usage is TRBJ2-3, with TRBD2 identical over 12 bases. The CDR3 length is 14 residues. Losses at the gene ends were 6 bases for V and 3 bases for J; bases not matched to a gene: 1. The germline V gene has CDR1 SNHLY and CDR2 FYNNEI. Here the CDR3 DNA reads TGTGCCAGCAGACTAGCGGGAGGAACAGATACGCAGTATTTT. As protein: CASRLAGGTDTQYF.

The CDR3 region has the DNA TGTGCCTGGAGTGTAGGGGGGGATAGCTCACCCCTCCACTTT. Translation gives CAWSVGGDSSPLHF. The chain links TRBV30 to TRBJ1-6, with D possibly being TRBD1 (6 bases). The CDR3 is 14 residues long. V lost 0 bases to trimming and J lost 10 bases, with 13 bases between them. Germline CDR1 reads GTSNPN; CDR2 reads SVGIG (reference sequence).

The chain uses TRBV5-1 and TRBJ2-7; 9 positions match TRBD2. CDR1 and CDR2 (germline): SGHRS, YFSETQ. There are 16 residues in the CDR3. V was pared by 0 bases and J by 5 bases, with 9 bases of the junction left unmatched. The DNA for the CDR3 is TGCGCCAGCAGCTTGGGCACCGCGGGAGGGTCGAACGAGCAGTACGTC. Protein: CASSLGTAGGSNEQYV.

V and J are TRBV30 and TRBJ2-1; TRBD2 matches 8 bases. There are 15 residues in the CDR3. Germline V lookup: CDR1 GTSNPN, CDR2 SVGIG (reference sequence). J gave up 9 bases and V 4 bases, and 14 bases lay outside the gene matches. The CDR3 sequence: CAWKQAGTSFIEQFF. The CDR3 DNA sequence: TGTGCCTGGAAACAGGCAGGGACTAGTTTTATTGAGCAGTTCTTC.

This clone showed up just a few times. The chain is built from TRBV11-2 and TRBJ2-7; unclear D gene. CDR1 and CDR2 from the germline V gene are SGHAT and FQNNGV. Trimming took 2 bases from V and 2 from J, leaving 7 bases between them. The CDR3 sequence is 13 residues long. As DNA, the CDR3 is TGTGCCAGCAGCTTATCCCAGGCCTACGAGCAGTACGTC. This gives the protein CASSLSQAYEQYV.

There are a few counts of this clone. V and J are TRBV30 and TRBJ1-1, with unresolved D. The ends were cut back, 4 bases at V and 2 bases at J, with 17 bases in the middle. This CDR3 is built from 15 residues. Germline V lookup: CDR1 GTSNPN, CDR2 SVGIG (reference sequence). The CDR3 sequence is CAWTETVRGNTEAFF. CDR3 DNA: TGTGCCTGGACCGAGACGGTTCGGGGAAACACTGAAGCTTTCTTT.

This clone was detected only a few times. The V gene is TRBV4-2, the J gene TRBJ2-3; 8 bases map to TRBD2. Germline values: CDR1 LGHNA, CDR2 YNFKEQ. The CDR3 extends over 16 amino acids. Trimming removed 6 bases from V and 3 bases from J; junction bases left unmatched: 11. Written as DNA, the CDR3 is TGTGCCAGCAGTCAGACGAGCGGGAGAGTAACAGATACGCAGTATTTT. Its translation: CASSQTSGRVTDTQYF.

This clone turned up a few times. V is TRBV10-3 and J is TRBJ2-6, with TRBD1 identical over 9 bases. The CDR3 loop spans 17 amino acids. Per the germline V gene, CDR1 is ENHRY and CDR2 is SYGVKD. V lost 6 bases and J lost 0; bases outside the gene matches: 6. DNA of the CDR3: TGTGCCATCAGGGACAGGGGCGTTCCCTCTGGGGCCAACGTCCTGACTTTC. This translates into CAIRDRGVPSGANVLTF.

This clone turned up a few times. This chain joins TRBV5-4 and TRBJ2-1, with TRBD2 matching over 7 bases. CDR3 size: 15 residues. V was pared by 1 base and J by 4 bases, with 5 bases of the junction left unmatched. Germline V gene data show CDR1 as SGHNT and CDR2 as YYREEE (reference sequence). CDR3: CASSLQREAYNEQFF. Written as DNA, the CDR3 is TGTGCCAGCAGCTTGCAACGGGAGGCTTACAATGAGCAGTTCTTC.

The chain links TRBV29-1 to TRBJ2-1; TRBD2 aligns across 9 bases. From germline, CDR1 is SQVTM and CDR2 ANQGSEA. This CDR3 has 12 residues. The ends lost 4 bases at V and 14 bases at J; junction bases unmatched: 9. The CDR3 sequence: CSVGKMTSGKFF. The CDR3 bases are TGCAGCGTTGGAAAGATGACTAGCGGCAAGTTCTTC.

This clone turned up a few times. The chain uses TRBV5-1 and TRBJ1-2; unclear D gene. CDR3 size: 14 residues. V shed 0 bases and J shed 2 bases, with 8 bases lying between them. Germline V gene lookup returns CDR1 SGHRS and CDR2 YFSETQ. Written as DNA, the CDR3 is TGCGCCAGCAGCTTGGACTACGTAAACTATGGCTACACCTTC. It translates to CASSLDYVNYGYTF.

This clone is judged medium-sized. The chain carries TRBV2 and TRBJ2-3; 10 nucleotides match TRBD2. The trim removed 7 bases at V and 8 bases at J, leaving 15 bases unmatched. There are 16 residues in the CDR3. Looked up from germline, CDR1 is SNHLY and CDR2 is FYNNEI. CDR3 sequence: CASTLRLAGGAGTQYF. The CDR3 DNA reads TGTGCCAGCACCTTGAGACTAGCGGGCGGCGCGGGTACGCAGTATTTT.